A single sample is the source of the 19 T cell receptor beta chains below, sequenced in a study of blood T cells in healthy people across ages. Next came a second PCR, run for about 7 to 12 cycles, which used a sample-barcoded 5' primer along with a J-beta primer mix. TCRdb re-derived calls from the 5' RACE reads in MiXCR, one entry per CDR3 protein. The profile covers some 1.8 million distinct CDR3 sequences, with about 39% appearing a single time and approximately 22% taken by the ten largest. Sequenced: blood. The receptors originated from a human donor in good health.

This chain uses TRBV7-9 with TRBJ2-1; D perhaps matches TRBD1 (6 bases). Germline V gene data show CDR1 as SEHNR and CDR2 as FQNEAQ (reference sequence). The CDR3 sequence is 18 residues long. Between the trimmed V and J ends, which lost 4 bases and 4 bases, there was a span of 23 bases. CDR3 region: CASSSTYTTGRFYNEQFF. The CDR3 coding sequence is TGTGCCAGCAGCTCGACCTACACGACAGGAAGATTTTACAATGAGCAGTTCTTC.

In its sample, this clonotype was seen many times. An end of the junction differs from the germline gene, which may be a read error. The rearrangement links TRBV5-1 to TRBJ2-3; D is ambiguous. Germline-derived CDR1 and CDR2 are SGHRS and YFSETQ. The CDR3 extends over 14 amino acids. CDR3 DNA: TGTGCCAGCAGCTTATCTTCCTTCACGGATACGCAGTATTTT. Residues: CASSLSSFTDTQYF. Full variable domain (missing parts from reference TRBV5-1 and TRBJ2-3): KAGVTQTPRYLIKTRGQQVTLSCSPISGHRSVSWYQQTPGQGLQFLFEYFSETQRNKGNFPGRFSGRQFSNSRSEMNVSTLELGDSALYLCASSLSSFTDTQYFGPGTRLTVL.

This clonotype was counted a few times. This rearrangement joins TRBV4-1 to TRBJ2-3; 13 nucleotides match TRBD2. The junction had 6 bases not matched to a gene; V was cut back by 3 bases and J by 6 bases. The CDR3 sequence is 16 residues long. Germline V gives CDR1 MGHRA, CDR2 YSYEKL. CDR3 amino acids: CASSQKGLAGSDTQYF. The CDR3 bases are TGCGCCAGCAGCCAGAAGGGACTAGCGGGGTCGGATACGCAGTATTTT.

At least ten counts were recorded for this clonotype. The chain uses TRBV20-1 and TRBJ2-7; D possibly corresponds to TRBD2 (7 bases). Germline values: CDR1 DFQATT, CDR2 SNEGSKA (reference sequence). The CDR3 is made up of 12 amino acids. The germline V and J ends were trimmed by 3 bases and 3 bases, with 9 bases remaining between them. DNA for the CDR3: TGCAGTGCTAGCGGGGGGCTCTACGAGCAGTACTTC. Protein: CSASGGLYEQYF.

This rearrangement joins TRBV7-8 to TRBJ1-1, with D unresolved. Trimming removed 1 base from V and 8 bases from J, with 11 bases in between. Germline CDR1 is SGHVS and CDR2 is FQNEAQ. This CDR3 has 13 amino acids. In DNA form, the CDR3 reads TGTGCCAGCAGCTTAGGAGGGCCCCAAGAAGCTTTCTTT. Protein sequence: CASSLGGPQEAFF.

In its sample, this clonotype was seen a few times. The chain employs TRBV11-2 and TRBJ2-5; D is possibly TRBD1 or TRBD2 (5 bases each). The ends were cut back, 3 bases at V and 6 bases at J, with 14 bases in the middle. Looked up from germline, CDR1 is SGHAT and CDR2 is FQNNGV. There are 14 residues in the CDR3. CDR3 in amino acids: CASSFAWGKKTQYF. The CDR3 DNA sequence: TGTGCCAGCAGCTTTGCATGGGGGAAGAAGACCCAGTACTTC. The full variable domain, completed using reference TRBV11-2 and TRBJ2-5, is EAGVAQSPRYKIIEKRQSVAFWCNPISGHATLYWYQQILGQGPKLLIQFQNNGVVDDSQLPKDRFSAERLKGVDSTLKIQPAKLEDSAVYLCASSFAWGKKTQYFGPGTRLLVL.

In this sample, this clonotype turned up a few times. The chain carries TRBV5-1 and TRBJ1-2, with D unclear. V was shortened by 1 base and J by 4 bases, with 8 bases between the two germline ends. The CDR3 contains 13 residues. The germline V gene has CDR1 SGHRS and CDR2 YFSETQ. CDR3 nucleotides: TGCGCCAGCAGCTTGACCGACTTCTATGGCTACACCTTC. This gives the protein CASSLTDFYGYTF.

The chain carries TRBV4-1 and TRBJ2-7, with D uncertain. The J call may be mistaken, given a closer DNA end match to TRBJ2-5. Germline V gene lookup returns CDR1 MGHRA and CDR2 YSYEKL. There are 13 residues in the CDR3. The CDR3 here is CASSQVRLETQYF. Written as DNA, the CDR3 is TGCGCCAGCAGCCAAGTGAGGCTAGAGACCCAGTACTTC.

This clonotype was observed a few times. This sequence joins TRBV10-3 and TRBJ2-5; D is unclear. The ends were cut back, 2 bases at V and 3 bases at J, with 7 bases in the middle. Germline V CDR1 and CDR2: ENHRY, SYGVKD. The CDR3 runs to 13 residues. CDR3 in amino acids: CAISEGVEETQYF. CDR3 coding DNA: TGTGCCATCAGTGAGGGAGTCGAAGAGACCCAGTACTTC.

V and J are TRBV7-2 and TRBJ2-3; 10 nucleotides line up with TRBD2. In germline, CDR1 is SGHTA, CDR2 FQGNSA. The CDR3 covers 17 residues. The junction had 10 bases not matched to a gene; V was cut back by 1 base and J by 6 bases. The CDR3 region is CASSLGVAGGKIDTQYF. The CDR3, as DNA: TGTGCCAGCAGCTTAGGGGTAGCGGGGGGTAAAATCGATACGCAGTATTTT.

This clonotype was seen a handful of times. Here the CDR3 DNA reads TGCAGTGCTAGCCGACAGGCCCAGAGCTCCTATAATTCACCCCTCCACTTT. Amino acids: CSASRQAQSSYNSPLHF. The V gene is TRBV20-1, the J gene TRBJ1-6; a weak D match, TRBD1 (6 bases). V was pared by 3 bases and J by 0 bases, with 15 bases between. Germline loops: CDR1 DFQATT, CDR2 SNEGSKA (reference sequence). The CDR3 runs 17 residues.

This clonotype was found a few times. At one of its ends the junction is not consistent with the germline gene, which may arise from a read error. The chain employs TRBV5-1 and TRBJ2-6, with D possibly called TRBD1 or TRBD2 (5 bases each). CDR1 is SGHRS, CDR2 YFSETQ, per germline. The CDR3 sequence is 14 residues long. The CDR3 reads CASNRGAGTNVLTF. The CDR3 DNA reads as TGCGCCAGCAACAGAGGGGCTGGGACCAACGTCCTGACTTTC.

This clonotype was counted many times. The rearrangement links TRBV29-1 to TRBJ2-7; 9 bases align to TRBD1. Per the germline V gene, CDR1 is SQVTM and CDR2 is ANQGSEA. The CDR3 has 15 residues. The junction had 8 bases not matched to a gene; V was cut back by 4 bases and J by 1 base. The CDR3: CSVVPPGQGSYEQYF. In DNA, the CDR3 is TGCAGCGTTGTTCCCCCGGGACAGGGTTCCTACGAGCAGTACTTC.

This clonotype was counted a few times. The chain joins TRBV7-3 to TRBJ2-1; D gene unclear. The CDR3 has 15 amino acids. CDR1 is SGHTA, CDR2 FQGTGA, per germline. The V and J ends lost 5 bases and 5 bases respectively, with 16 bases between them. CDR3 DNA: TGTGCCAGCAGCGCCGAGCCTGGCAGGAACAATGAGCAGTTCTTC. This codes for CASSAEPGRNNEQFF.

This clonotype appeared many times. The rearrangement joins TRBV7-3 to TRBJ2-1; D gene uncertain. Germline-derived CDR1 and CDR2 are SGHTA and FQGTGA. This CDR3 is 13 amino acids long. Trimming shortened V by 4 bases and J by 3 bases, and 7 bases separated the two germline ends. CDR3 protein: CASSSDRYNEQFF. The CDR3 DNA reads TGTGCCAGCAGCTCGGACCGCTACAATGAGCAGTTCTTC.

This clonotype appeared a few times. V usage is TRBV20-1 and J usage is TRBJ2-4; D call uncertain. CDR3 length: 13 amino acids. The germline V gene encodes CDR1 DFQATT and CDR2 SNEGSKA (reference sequence). V dropped 0 bases and J dropped 5 bases, with 8 bases sitting between them. This chain's CDR3 is CSARDRWENIQYF. In DNA, the CDR3 is TGCAGTGCTAGAGATAGGTGGGAAAACATTCAGTACTTC.

Worth noting for this clonotype: An end of the junction does not agree with germline; a read error may underlie this. The chain carries TRBV11-2 and TRBJ2-1; tentatively, D is TRBD1 (5 bases). Germline V gene sequence: CDR1 SGHAT, CDR2 FQNNGV. This CDR3 comprises 16 residues. The DNA for the CDR3 is TGTGCCAGCAGCTTAATTTCGTGGGGCTCCCACAATGAGCAGTTCTTC. Protein sequence: CASSLISWGSHNEQFF. The whole variable domain, remainder taken from reference TRBV11-2 and TRBJ2-1, is EAGVAQSPRYKIIEKRQSVAFWCNPISGHATLYWYQQILGQGPKLLIQFQNNGVVDDSQLPKDRFSAERLKGVDSTLKIQPAKLEDSAVYLCASSLISWGSHNEQFFGPGTRLTVL.

The chain carries TRBV6-2 or TRBV6-3 and TRBJ2-7; perhaps TRBD2 as D (7 bases). This CDR3 is 14 amino acids long. V lost 7 bases and J lost 2, with 15 bases in between. Germline CDR1 reads MNHEY; CDR2 reads SVGEGT. In DNA, the CDR3 is TGTGCCAGCAAAGGAGGGGGGGCCCCCTACGAGCAGTACTTC. This sequence encodes CASKGGGAPYEQYF.

This clonotype has a handful of counts. The chain employs TRBV4-1 and TRBJ1-1, with D uncertain. The CDR3 has 19 amino acids. V lost 4 bases and J 0 bases, leaving 24 bases between the germline ends. Germline assignment: CDR1 MGHRA and CDR2 YSYEKL. As DNA, the CDR3 is TGCGCCAGCAGCCCCATGAGAGCTTGGCAGAGGACGATGAACACTGAAGCTTTCTTT. Translation gives CASSPMRAWQRTMNTEAFF.